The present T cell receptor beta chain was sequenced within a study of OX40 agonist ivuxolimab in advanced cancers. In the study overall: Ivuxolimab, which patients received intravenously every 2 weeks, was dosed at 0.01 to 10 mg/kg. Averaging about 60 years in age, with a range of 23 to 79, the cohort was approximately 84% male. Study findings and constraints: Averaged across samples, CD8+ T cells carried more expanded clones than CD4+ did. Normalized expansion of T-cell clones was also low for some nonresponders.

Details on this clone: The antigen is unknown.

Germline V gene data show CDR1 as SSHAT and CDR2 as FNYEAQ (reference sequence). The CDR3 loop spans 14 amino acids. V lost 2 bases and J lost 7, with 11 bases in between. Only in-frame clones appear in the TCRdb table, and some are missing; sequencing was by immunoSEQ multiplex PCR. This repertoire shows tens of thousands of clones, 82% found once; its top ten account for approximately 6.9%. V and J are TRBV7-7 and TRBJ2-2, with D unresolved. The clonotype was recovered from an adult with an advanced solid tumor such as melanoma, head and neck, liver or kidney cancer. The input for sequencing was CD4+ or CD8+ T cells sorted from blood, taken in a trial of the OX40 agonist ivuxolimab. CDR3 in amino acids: CASSLISGGGELFF. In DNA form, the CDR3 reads TGTGCCAGCAGCTTAATTTCGGGCGGCGGGGAGCTGTTTTTT.